The 28 T cell receptor beta chains listed next were all sequenced from one sample in a study of T-cell memory formation after mild COVID-19. TCRdb processed the 5' RACE reads anew with MiXCR; each CDR3 protein has one entry. The data hold 300,000 to 350,000 distinct CDR3 sequences, with 10% to 15% observed a single time. Sample: PBMCs or a T cell subset sorted from them (not recorded which). The receptor source for this set is a man between 18 and 35 years old who had mild COVID-19 (a few samples of this study predate the infection). Cell type and time point are not known.

The V gene is TRBV5-5, the J gene TRBJ2-5; TRBD2 matches 11 bases. The CDR3 is 15 amino acids. V was pared by 6 bases and J by 5 bases, with 9 bases of the junction left unmatched. Looked up from germline, CDR1 is SGHKS and CDR2 is YYEKEE (reference sequence). The CDR3 sequence: CASILGLAARETQYF. The DNA for the CDR3 is TGTGCCAGCATCCTGGGACTAGCGGCCAGGGAGACCCAGTACTTC.

This clonotype was counted a few times. The chain couples TRBV28 to TRBJ2-6; D is perhaps TRBD1 or TRBD2 (5 bases each). V gave up 5 bases and J gave up 2 bases, with 10 bases separating them. CDR3 length: 15 amino acids. CDR1 and CDR2 from the germline V gene are MDHEN and SYDVKM. In DNA form, the CDR3 reads TGTGCCAGCAGTACCCGGGACCCTGGGGCCAACGTCCTGACTTTC. It codes for CASSTRDPGANVLTF.

The chain links TRBV7-2 to TRBJ1-1; D might be TRBD1 (6 bases). The CDR3 runs 15 residues. Germline V gene data show CDR1 as SGHTA and CDR2 as FQGNSA. V was cut by 4 bases and J by 5 bases, with 17 bases left in between. The CDR3 DNA follows: TGTGCCAGCAGCTACGTGGGACAAACGGGGACTGAAGCTTTCTTT. Its protein product is CASSYVGQTGTEAFF.

CDR3 amino acids: CASSYAIDRTEPYNEQFF. The CDR3 DNA is TGTGCCAGCAGTTACGCGATTGATAGGACGGAACCCTACAATGAGCAGTTCTTC. The chain has TRBV6-2 or TRBV6-3 and TRBJ2-1; no firm D call. Per the germline V gene, CDR1 is MNHEY and CDR2 is SVGEGT. Between the trimmed V and J ends, which lost 2 bases and 2 bases, there was a span of 19 bases. The CDR3 length is 18 residues.

The rearrangement joins TRBV6-2 or TRBV6-3 to TRBJ2-5; 7 bases align to TRBD1. Germline V lookup: CDR1 MNHEY, CDR2 SVGEGT. With V trimmed by 6 bases and J by 1 base, 14 bases remained unmatched. This CDR3 is 17 amino acids long. The CDR3 loop is CASRTPPGTASQETQYF. Here the CDR3 DNA reads TGTGCCAGCAGGACACCCCCCGGGACAGCTAGCCAAGAGACCCAGTACTTC.

This clonotype was seen only a few times. The V gene is TRBV9, the J gene TRBJ2-7, with 11 bases fitting TRBD2. The CDR3 is made up of 16 amino acids. Germline trimming cut 0 bases from V and 4 bases from J; bases unmatched to any gene: 6. Germline V gives CDR1 SGDLS, CDR2 YYNGEE. The CDR3 sequence: CASSVDLAGGRYEQYF. The CDR3 DNA is TGTGCCAGCAGCGTAGACCTAGCGGGGGGAAGGTACGAGCAGTACTTC.

The genes are TRBV20-1 and TRBJ1-2; unclear D gene. The germline CDR1 and CDR2 sequences are DFQATT and SNEGSKA (reference sequence). The CDR3 has 17 residues. V dropped 2 bases and J dropped 1 base, with 20 bases sitting between them. Here the CDR3 reads CSARTPDAIIINYGYTF. CDR3 bases: TGCAGTGCTAGAACGCCGGACGCTATAATAATTAACTATGGCTACACCTTC.

The rearrangement links TRBV12-3 or TRBV12-4 to TRBJ1-2, with D maybe TRBD1 (5 bases). V gave up 8 bases and J gave up 8 bases, with 12 bases separating them. This CDR3 has 11 amino acids. CDR3 sequence reads: CASAWRGGYTF. DNA for the CDR3: TGTGCCAGCGCCTGGAGGGGCGGCTACACCTTC.

This clonotype was picked up a small number of times. The chain employs TRBV7-8 and TRBJ2-2, with 12 bases lining up with TRBD2. The length of the CDR3 is 18 residues. V gave up 3 bases and J gave up 2 bases; unmatched junction bases: 7. Looked up from germline, CDR1 is SGHVS and CDR2 is FQNEAQ. The CDR3 here is CASSFRRLAGANTGELFF. The DNA for the CDR3 is TGTGCCAGCAGCTTTAGGCGACTAGCGGGGGCCAACACCGGGGAGCTGTTTTTT.

A few counts support this clonotype. The rearrangement joins TRBV9 to TRBJ2-5, with 7 bases fitting TRBD1. The V and J ends lost 0 bases and 4 bases, in that order; junction bases with no gene match: 9. The CDR3 spans 16 residues. Germline values: CDR1 SGDLS, CDR2 YYNGEE. The CDR3 sequence: CASSVAIRTGLETQYF. The CDR3 nucleotides read TGTGCCAGCAGCGTAGCTATTCGGACAGGTCTAGAGACCCAGTACTTC.

The rearrangement uses TRBV6-5 and TRBJ2-1; tentative D call: TRBD2 (6 bases). This CDR3 spans 14 amino acids. V lost 8 bases and J 4 bases, leaving 15 bases between the germline ends. Germline V gene sequence: CDR1 MNHEY, CDR2 SVGAGI. CDR3 sequence reads: CASGRQPSYNEQFF. In nucleotides, the CDR3 is TGTGCCAGCGGGAGGCAGCCCTCTTACAATGAGCAGTTCTTC.

This clonotype appeared a few times. This chain connects TRBV27 to TRBJ2-3, with a tentative D call TRBD2 (6 bases). Deletions cut 2 bases from V and 4 bases from J, with 13 bases between. Germline CDR1 MNHEY, CDR2 SMNVEV (reference sequence). The CDR3 runs 15 residues. CDR3 sequence: CASSLSGGMADTQYF. The CDR3 coding sequence is TGTGCCAGCAGTTTAAGTGGAGGGATGGCAGATACGCAGTATTTT.

This clonotype was observed a few times. V is TRBV6-2 or TRBV6-3 and J is TRBJ1-5; TRBD1 is a possible D gene (5 bases). The CDR3 has 16 amino acids. Germline assignment: CDR1 MNHEY and CDR2 SVGEGT. V was pared by 1 base and J by 1 base, with 11 bases between. CDR3 sequence reads: CASSYFRQTSNQPQHF. CDR3 sequence (DNA): TGTGCCAGCAGTTACTTCCGACAGACAAGCAATCAGCCCCAGCATTTT.

In this sample, this clonotype turned up a few times. The V gene is TRBV15, the J gene TRBJ2-2, with 12 positions matching TRBD2. V was clipped by 3 bases and J by 0 bases; unmatched bases: 8. The CDR3 totals 19 residues. Per the germline V gene, CDR1 is LNHNV and CDR2 is YYDKDF (reference sequence). This CDR3 is CATSSPRASGGANTGELFF. CDR3 in DNA: TGTGCCACCAGCAGCCCAAGGGCTAGCGGGGGGGCGAACACCGGGGAGCTGTTTTTT. Together with reference TRBV15 and TRBJ2-2, the CDR3 gives the full variable domain: DAMVIQNPRYQVTQFGKPVTLSCSQTLNHNVMYWYQQKSSQAPKLLFHYYDKDFNNEADTPDNFQSRRPNTSFCFLDIRSPGLGDTAMYLCATSSPRASGGANTGELFFGEGSRLTVL.

This clonotype was counted only a few times. This rearrangement joins TRBV5-1 to TRBJ2-3, with 7 bases identical to TRBD2. In germline, CDR1 is SGHRS, CDR2 YFSETQ. This CDR3 comprises 14 residues. Germline trimming cut 7 bases from V and 2 bases from J; bases unmatched to any gene: 7. CDR3 sequence: CASGLRDYTDTQYF. CDR3 DNA: TGCGCCAGCGGACTCCGGGACTACACAGATACGCAGTATTTT.

This clonotype was observed a few times. The chain is built from TRBV18 and TRBJ2-7; weak D call: TRBD1 (6 bases). The germline CDR1 and CDR2 sequences are KGHSH and LQKENI. V was cut by 1 base and J by 4 bases, with 11 bases left in between. CDR3 size: 14 residues. The CDR3 region has the DNA TGTGCCAGCTCACCACGGGGGCGTGATTACGAGCAGTACTTC. Protein product: CASSPRGRDYEQYF.

Many counts were recorded for this clonotype. This chain joins TRBV12-3 or TRBV12-4 and TRBJ2-1; 7 nucleotides agree with TRBD1. V gave up 6 bases and J gave up 12 bases; unmatched junction bases: 11. This CDR3 spans 13 amino acids. CDR3 DNA sequence: TGTGCCAGCAGGTCAGGGACAGATAAGGTGCAGTTCTTC. This gives the protein CASRSGTDKVQFF.

There are a few counts of this clonotype. The rearrangement joins TRBV10-3 to TRBJ1-2; 9 nucleotides line up with TRBD1. The junction had 16 bases not matched to a gene; V was cut back by 3 bases and J by 5 bases. Germline V CDR1 and CDR2: ENHRY, SYGVKD. There are 18 residues in the CDR3. CDR3 coding DNA: TGTGCCATCAGTGACCCCATTTTTAGGGGACAGGGCCGGTATGGCTACACCTTC. This gives the protein CAISDPIFRGQGRYGYTF.

The table lists this clonotype with many counts. The rearrangement joins TRBV5-1 to TRBJ2-5, with TRBD2 matching 7 bases. Germline V gives CDR1 SGHRS, CDR2 YFSETQ. The CDR3 length is 14 residues. V was clipped by 0 bases and J by 3 bases; unmatched bases: 2. CDR3 nucleotides: TGCGCCAGCAGCTTGGTTGCGGGGGAAGAGACCCAGTACTTC. Its translation is CASSLVAGEETQYF.

In this sample, this clonotype turned up a few times. J is TRBJ1-3 and V is TRBV4-2; D is possibly TRBD1 (5 bases). Germline CDR1 is LGHNA and CDR2 is YNFKEQ. The CDR3 is made up of 16 amino acids. V was pared by 4 bases and J by 0 bases, with 13 bases between. The CDR3 sequence: CASSPPGRTSGNTIYF. CDR3 bases: TGTGCCAGCAGCCCCCCGGGGCGAACCTCTGGAAACACCATATATTTT.

This clonotype has a handful of counts. V usage is TRBV11-3 and J usage is TRBJ2-7; 9 bases are a match to TRBD2. With 5 bases clipped from V and 7 bases from J, the junction kept 9 bases outside the gene matches. Germline V gene sequence: CDR1 SGHNT, CDR2 YENEEA. The CDR3 consists of 14 residues. This chain's CDR3 is CASSRDPAGGEQYF. The DNA of the CDR3 is TGTGCCAGCAGCCGTGACCCGGCGGGGGGGGAGCAGTACTTC.

CDR3 DNA: TGTGCCAGCAGCTTACAGGGAGGCTATGGCTACACCTTC. As protein: CASSLQGGYGYTF. The chain is built from TRBV7-9 and TRBJ1-2; D may be TRBD1 (5 bases). In germline, CDR1 is SEHNR, CDR2 FQNEAQ (reference sequence). Deletions cut 2 bases from V and 4 bases from J, with 8 bases between. This CDR3 spans 13 amino acids.

J is TRBJ1-2 and V is TRBV5-5; D is uncertain. The V gene's germline CDR1 is SGHKS and CDR2 YYEKEE (reference sequence). The CDR3 has 14 amino acids. V was shortened by 4 bases and J by 2 bases, with 12 bases between the two germline ends. This chain's CDR3 is CASSHAVGNYGYTF. The CDR3 nucleotides are TGTGCCAGCAGCCACGCGGTAGGGAACTATGGCTACACCTTC.

The genes are TRBV6-6 and TRBJ2-2, with D possibly TRBD2 on 5 matching bases. Trimming removed 7 bases at V and 7 bases at J, with 13 bases between. The CDR3 contains 13 residues. In germline, CDR1 is MNHNY, CDR2 SVGAGI (reference sequence). CDR3 in amino acids: CASNPGLIGELFF. DNA for the CDR3: TGTGCCAGCAACCCGGGGTTGATCGGGGAGCTGTTTTTT.

Only a few counts were recorded for this clonotype. This chain links TRBV7-2 with TRBJ2-3; TRBD2 matches at 7 bases. The V gene's germline CDR1 is SGHTA and CDR2 FQGNSA. J lost 4 bases, V lost 2 bases, and 12 bases had no gene match. This CDR3 contains 17 residues. This chain's CDR3 is CASSLSPAGVGSDTQYF. In DNA, the CDR3 is TGTGCCAGCAGCTTATCTCCGGCGGGGGTTGGCTCAGATACGCAGTATTTT.

The rearrangement joins TRBV7-9 to TRBJ1-4, with 9 bases identical to TRBD1. Germline CDR1 is SEHNR and CDR2 is FQNEAQ (reference sequence). This CDR3 spans 15 amino acids. The junction had 7 bases not matched to a gene; V was cut back by 6 bases and J by 5 bases. CDR3 nucleotide sequence: TGTGCCAGCAGTTCCCGACAGGGGGGGAATGAAAAACTGTTTTTT. It translates to CASSSRQGGNEKLFF.

The gene calls are TRBV11-2 and TRBJ2-5, with D maybe TRBD2 (5 bases). The germline V and J ends were trimmed by 5 bases and 1 base, with 14 bases remaining between them. Germline V lookup: CDR1 SGHAT, CDR2 FQNNGV. The CDR3 sequence is 15 residues long. The CDR3 reads CASSRTAGSQETQYF. DNA for the CDR3: TGTGCCAGCAGCCGCACCGCGGGCAGCCAAGAGACCCAGTACTTC. The whole variable domain, filled in from reference TRBV11-2 and TRBJ2-5, reads EAGVAQSPRYKIIEKRQSVAFWCNPISGHATLYWYQQILGQGPKLLIQFQNNGVVDDSQLPKDRFSAERLKGVDSTLKIQPAKLEDSAVYLCASSRTAGSQETQYFGPGTRLLVL.

V usage is TRBV9 and J usage is TRBJ1-6, with 9 positions matching TRBD1. CDR3 length equals 16 residues. The ends lost 3 bases at V and 3 bases at J; junction bases unmatched: 4. Looked up from germline, CDR1 is SGDLS and CDR2 is YYNGEE. CDR3 region: CASSAMDRGYNSPLHF. The CDR3 DNA reads as TGTGCCAGCAGCGCAATGGACAGGGGCTATAATTCACCCCTCCACTTT.